This entry lists 18 T cell receptor beta chains sequenced from one sample in a study of spatial heterogeneity in lung cancer. Via MiXCR, TCRdb re-called the 5' RACE reads, giving one row per CDR3 protein. Of 2,500 to 3,000 distinct CDR3 sequences in the sample, approximately 17% are singletons; the top ten hold 20% to 30%. As for time point: sample taken at primary tumor resection. The sample in question was normal lung tissue next to the tumor, obtained at surgery. Receptors originate from a female donor with early-stage non-small cell lung cancer.

This clonotype is medium-sized by share. The chain recombines TRBV25-1 with TRBJ2-1; perhaps D is TRBD1 or TRBD2 (7 bases each). V was shortened by 6 bases and J by 6 bases, with 15 bases between the two germline ends. The CDR3 length is 14 residues. The V gene's germline CDR1 is MGHDK and CDR2 SYGVNS. The CDR3 spells CASRFPGGANEQFF. For the CDR3, the DNA is TGTGCCAGCAGGTTTCCAGGGGGGGCCAATGAGCAGTTCTTC.

The V gene is TRBV7-3, the J gene TRBJ2-1; the D gene is possibly TRBD2 (6 bases). With 5 bases removed from V and 0 bases from J, the gap between germline ends came to 14 bases. The V gene's germline CDR1 is SGHTA and CDR2 FQGTGA. The CDR3 loop spans 16 amino acids. CDR3: CASSPSWEASYNEQFF. In DNA, the CDR3 is TGTGCCAGCAGCCCCAGCTGGGAGGCCTCCTACAATGAGCAGTTCTTC.

This clonotype was picked up a small number of times. V is TRBV20-1 and J is TRBJ2-7; TRBD2 is a possible D gene (6 bases). Trimming removed 3 bases at V and 0 bases at J, with 15 bases between. Germline-derived CDR1 and CDR2 are DFQATT and SNEGSKA (reference sequence). The CDR3 covers 15 residues. The CDR3, as DNA: TGCAGTGCTAGGAGCCAGCGGGTAAGCTCCTACGAGCAGTACTTC. Translating it yields CSARSQRVSSYEQYF.

As regards this clonotype: This may stem from a read error, because a much larger clone lies one nucleotide away. This sequence joins TRBV6-6 and TRBJ2-7; TRBD1 agrees at 8 bases. Germline CDR1 and CDR2: MNHNY and SVGAGI (reference sequence). After removal of 8 bases from V and 2 bases from J, the junction contained 26 bases not matched to a gene. This CDR3 region has 20 residues. CDR3 nucleotides: TGTGCCAGCGCCAGATTCCGGACAGGGACGATCAACGAAGGTCCCTACGAGCAGTACTTC. This encodes CASARFRTGTINEGPYEQYF.

The J gene is TRBJ1-2, the V gene TRBV30, with D perhaps TRBD1 (5 bases). CDR1 and CDR2 (germline): GTSNPN, SVGIG (reference sequence). The CDR3 sequence is 15 residues long. The V end was cut by 3 bases, the J end by 6 bases, with 20 bases between. In nucleotides, the CDR3 is TGTGCCTGGAGGTACTACGGGACGGAAAAGGATGGCTACACCTTC. Its translation: CAWRYYGTEKDGYTF.

This clonotype is termed large. The chain couples TRBV2 to TRBJ2-3; no firm D call. The V and J ends lost 4 bases and 1 base respectively, with 12 bases between them. Germline V gene lookup returns CDR1 SNHLY and CDR2 FYNNEI. The CDR3 sequence is 15 residues long. CDR3 DNA: TGTGCCAGCAGTGGAATGACACCCGGCACAGATACGCAGTATTTT. It is translated as CASSGMTPGTDTQYF.

This clonotype was seen a few times. This sequence joins TRBV11-2 and TRBJ2-7, with TRBD1 matching over 11 bases. The V and J ends lost 5 bases and 4 bases, in that order; junction bases with no gene match: 10. The CDR3 is made up of 16 amino acids. Germline loops: CDR1 SGHAT, CDR2 FQNNGV. In DNA, the CDR3 is TGTGCCAGCAGCCTCCATGCCGGGACAGGGGGGTACGAGCAGTACTTC. Protein: CASSLHAGTGGYEQYF.

The chain employs TRBV10-3 and TRBJ2-2; 10 bases fit TRBD1. The germline CDR1 and CDR2 sequences are ENHRY and SYGVKD. Trimming cost V 7 bases and J 1 base; bases outside gene matches: 6. The CDR3 length is 16 residues. CDR3 in DNA: TGTGCCATCAACCGACAGGGGGCCATGAACACCGGGGAGCTGTTTTTT. Encoded protein: CAINRQGAMNTGELFF.

This clonotype was counted ten times or more. The rearrangement links TRBV5-6 to TRBJ2-2; D not certain. The ends were cut back, 4 bases at V and 2 bases at J, with 9 bases in the middle. Per the germline V gene, CDR1 is SGHDT and CDR2 is YYEEEE. This CDR3 has 14 amino acids. The CDR3 nucleotides read TGTGCCAGCAGCCTAGGACGAAACACCGGGGAGCTGTTTTTT. Its protein is CASSLGRNTGELFF. The complete variable domain, with remaining parts taken from reference TRBV5-6 and TRBJ2-2, reads DAGVTQSPTHLIKTRGQQVTLRCSPKSGHDTVSWYQQALGQGPQFIFQYYEEEERQRGNFPDRFSGHQFPNYSSELNVNALLLGDSALYLCASSLGRNTGELFFGEGSRLTVL.

This clonotype was seen once. This chain uses TRBV5-4 with TRBJ2-3; D is unresolved. V lost 4 bases to trimming and J lost 3 bases, with 12 bases between them. Germline V gives CDR1 SGHNT, CDR2 YYREEE (reference sequence). The CDR3 has 14 amino acids. This CDR3 reads CASSIRALTDTQYF. CDR3 nucleotides: TGTGCCAGCAGCATCCGGGCCCTGACAGATACGCAGTATTTT.

This clonotype is medium-sized by share. This rearrangement joins TRBV7-2 to TRBJ1-1; D perhaps matches TRBD1 (5 bases). The CDR3 spans 15 residues. V was shortened by 5 bases and J by 4 bases, with 17 bases between the two germline ends. The germline V gene has CDR1 SGHTA and CDR2 FQGNSA. This CDR3 reads CASSPRIPGGTEAFF. CDR3 DNA sequence: TGTGCCAGCAGCCCCAGGATCCCGGGGGGCACTGAAGCTTTCTTT.

This clonotype was observed at least ten times. This chain links TRBV7-2 with TRBJ2-1; TRBD2 agrees at 12 bases. With 2 bases clipped from V and 5 bases from J, the junction kept 7 bases outside the gene matches. The CDR3 has 17 amino acids. Per germline, CDR1 SGHTA and CDR2 FQGNSA. CDR3 DNA: TGTGCCAGCAGCTTAAATCCTAGCGGGAGGGCCAACAATGAGCAGTTCTTC. Its protein product is CASSLNPSGRANNEQFF. Combining the CDR3 with reference TRBV7-2 and TRBJ2-1 gives the whole variable domain GAGVSQSPSNKVTEKGKDVELRCDPISGHTALYWYRQSLGQGLEFLIYFQGNSAPDKSGLPSDRFSAERTGGSVSTLTIQRTQQEDSAVYLCASSLNPSGRANNEQFFGPGTRLTVL.

J is TRBJ2-3 and V is TRBV6-6, with TRBD1 identical over 9 bases. Germline V CDR1 and CDR2: MNHNY, SVGAGI (reference sequence). The CDR3 totals 14 residues. The ends lost 6 bases at V and 3 bases at J; junction bases unmatched: 4. Written as DNA, the CDR3 is TGTGCCAGCAGACGACAGGGGGTAACAGATACGCAGTATTTT. This codes for CASRRQGVTDTQYF.

This clonotype is labeled as large. The chain is built from TRBV7-9 and TRBJ2-7; possibly TRBD1 for D (6 bases). V lost 0 bases to trimming and J lost 3 bases, with 15 bases between them. The germline V gene has CDR1 SEHNR and CDR2 FQNEAQ (reference sequence). CDR3 length: 16 residues. In nucleotides, the CDR3 is TGTGCCAGCAGCTTAGCGTGGGACAAACACCTCTACGAGCAGTACTTC. Amino acid sequence: CASSLAWDKHLYEQYF. Together with reference TRBV7-9 and TRBJ2-7, the CDR3 gives the full variable domain: DTGVSQNPRHKITKRGQNVTFRCDPISEHNRLYWYRQTLGQGPEFLTYFQNEAQLEKSRLLSDRFSAERPKGSFSTLEIQRTEQGDSAMYLCASSLAWDKHLYEQYFGPGTRLTVT.

This clonotype is medium-sized in the sample. The chain combines TRBV2 with TRBJ2-1; 9 bases are a match to TRBD2. Trimming took 6 bases from V and 4 from J; bases not matched to a gene: 7. The CDR3 has 15 residues. Looked up from germline, CDR1 is SNHLY and CDR2 is FYNNEI. This CDR3 is CASSPGLARYNEQFF. For the CDR3, the DNA is TGTGCCAGCAGCCCCGGACTAGCGCGTTACAATGAGCAGTTCTTC.

This chain links TRBV20-1 with TRBJ2-7, with 11 bases that match TRBD2. V dropped 0 bases and J dropped 4; count of bases not matched to a gene: 2. Germline V gene data show CDR1 as DFQATT and CDR2 as SNEGSKA (reference sequence). This CDR3 comprises 14 residues. CDR3 sequence (DNA): TGCAGTGCTAGAGACCCTAGCGGGGGGTACGAGCAGTACTTC. As protein: CSARDPSGGYEQYF.

This clonotype was detected many times. CDR3 DNA: TGTGCCACCAGCAGAAACCGGGACAGTTGGGCCTACAATGAGCAGTTCTTC. It specifies CATSRNRDSWAYNEQFF. This rearrangement joins TRBV15 to TRBJ2-1; 7 bases align to TRBD1. Germline assignment: CDR1 LNHNV and CDR2 YYDKDF (reference sequence). Trimming cost V 2 bases and J 2 bases; bases outside gene matches: 9. The CDR3 length is 17 residues.

This clonotype ranks as medium-sized. The gene calls are TRBV12-3 or TRBV12-4 and TRBJ1-1; the match to TRBD1 covers 7 bases. The CDR3 is 14 amino acids. The junction had 5 bases not matched to a gene; V was cut back by 3 bases and J by 4 bases. This CDR3 is CASSFQGESTEAFF. CDR3 bases: TGTGCCAGCAGTTTCCAGGGGGAATCCACTGAAGCTTTCTTT.